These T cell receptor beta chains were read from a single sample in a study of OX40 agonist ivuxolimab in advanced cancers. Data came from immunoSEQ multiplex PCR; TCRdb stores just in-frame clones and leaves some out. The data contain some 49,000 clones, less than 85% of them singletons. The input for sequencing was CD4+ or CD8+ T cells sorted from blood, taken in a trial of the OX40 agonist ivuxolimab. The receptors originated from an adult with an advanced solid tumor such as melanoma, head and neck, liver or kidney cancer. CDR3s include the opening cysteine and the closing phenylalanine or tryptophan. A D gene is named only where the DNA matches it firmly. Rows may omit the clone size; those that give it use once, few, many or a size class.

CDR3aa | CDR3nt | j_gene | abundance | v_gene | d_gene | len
CASSVEAGPYEQYF | TGTGCCAGCAGCGTAGAGGCAGGGCCCTACGAGCAGTACTTC | TRBJ2-7 | . | TRBV9 | . | 14
CASSQDRVETQYF | TGCGCCAGCAGCCAAGACAGGGTTGAGACCCAGTACTTC | TRBJ2-5 | . | TRBV4-3 | . | 13
CASGLSTGELFF | TGTGCTAGTGGTTTGAGTACCGGGGAGCTGTTTTTT | TRBJ2-2 | . | TRBV12-5 | . | 12
CASSRVRQLNNEKLFF | TGTGCCAGTAGTAGAGTTCGGCAGCTTAACAATGAAAAACTGTTTTTT | TRBJ1-4 | . | TRBV19 | . | 16
CASSLGHTEAFF | TGTGCCAGCAGCTTGGGGCACACTGAAGCTTTCTTT | TRBJ1-1 | . | TRBV5-4 | . | 12
CASSLRGDEQFF | TGTGCCAGCAGTTTGCGTGGCGATGAGCAGTTCTTC | TRBJ2-1 | . | TRBV27 | . | 12
CASSSPLAGNNEQFF | TGTGCCAGCAGCTCCCCCCTAGCGGGGAACAATGAGCAGTTCTTC | TRBJ2-1 | . | TRBV11-3 | TRBD2 | 15
CASSTNQGATEAFF | TGTGCCAGCAGCACAAATCAGGGGGCTACTGAAGCTTTCTTT | TRBJ1-1 | few | TRBV7-6 | TRBD1 | 14
CATSNRGNSYEQYF | TGTGCCACCAGCAACAGGGGGAACTCCTACGAGCAGTACTTC | TRBJ2-7 | . | TRBV15 | TRBD1 | 14
CASSQLGGQFF | TGTGCCAGCAGCCAGTTGGGCGGACAGTTCTTC | TRBJ2-1 | few | TRBV7-9 | . | 11
CASSPSGNNEQFF | TGTGCCAGCAGTCCAAGTGGGAACAATGAGCAGTTCTTC | TRBJ2-1 | few | TRBV6-5 | . | 13
CASSLLGQGVYEQYF | TGTGCCAGCAGTTTATTGGGACAGGGGGTTTACGAGCAGTACTTC | TRBJ2-7 | . | TRBV27 | TRBD1 | 15
CASSLGSLISNQPQHF | TGTGCCAGCAGCTTGGGGAGCTTAATTAGCAATCAGCCCCAGCATTTT | TRBJ1-5 | . | TRBV5-6 | . | 16
CASSQYPGKNEQFF | TGTGCCAGCAGCCAATATCCGGGGAAAAATGAGCAGTTCTTC | TRBJ2-1 | . | TRBV16 | . | 14
CASSQDRQGEGNSPLHF | TGTGCCAGCAGCCAAGATAGACAGGGGGAAGGTAATTCACCCCTCCACTTT | TRBJ1-6 | . | TRBV4-2 | TRBD1 | 17
CASSLAGGHREWNTEAFF | TGTGCCAGCAGCTTAGCGGGGGGGCACCGGGAGTGGAACACTGAAGCTTTCTTT | TRBJ1-1 | . | TRBV7-8 | . | 18
CASSLVGSSEKLFF | TGTGCCAGCAGCTTGGTTGGTTCGTCGGAAAAACTGTTTTTT | TRBJ1-4 | . | TRBV7-9 | . | 14
CASSIQGRPYNEQFF | TGTGCCAGCAGCATACAGGGCCGTCCTTACAATGAGCAGTTCTTC | TRBJ2-1 | . | TRBV5-4 | . | 15
CASIGGTGELFF | TGTGCCAGCATTGGGGGAACCGGGGAGCTGTTTTTT | TRBJ2-2 | . | TRBV27 | . | 12
CASSESWGMAKNIQYF | TGCGCCAGCAGTGAGTCATGGGGGATGGCCAAAAACATTCAGTACTTC | TRBJ2-4 | few | TRBV10-2 | . | 16
CASSWIGGQAYYEQYF | TGTGCCAGCAGTTGGATAGGGGGACAGGCTTACTACGAGCAGTACTTC | TRBJ2-7 | . | TRBV27 | TRBD1 | 16
CASRPTGDGYGYTF | TGTGCCAGCAGACCGACAGGGGATGGTTATGGCTACACCTTC | TRBJ1-2 | . | TRBV28 | TRBD1 | 14
CATSSMGARYEQYF | TGTGCCACCAGCAGTATGGGGGCGCGATACGAGCAGTACTTC | TRBJ2-7 | . | TRBV15 | . | 14
CASSEGVTGELFF | TGTGCCAGCAGTGAAGGGGTTACCGGGGAGCTGTTTTTT | TRBJ2-2 | once | TRBV6-1 | . | 13
CASSPQIATNEKLFF | TGTGCCAGCAGCCCCCAGATTGCAACTAATGAAAAACTGTTTTTT | TRBJ1-4 | . | TRBV7-9 | . | 15
CASSLTSAGWQDTGELFF | TGTGCCAGCAGCTTAACGTCGGCAGGGTGGCAGGACACCGGGGAGCTGTTTTTT | TRBJ2-2 | . | TRBV7-3 | . | 18
CASSQGFNEQFF | TGCGCCAGCAGCCAGGGATTCAATGAGCAGTTCTTC | TRBJ2-1 | . | TRBV4-3 | . | 12
CASRVDRVPGNTIYF | TGCGCCAGCAGGGTAGACAGAGTTCCTGGAAACACCATATATTTT | TRBJ1-3 | . | TRBV10-1 | . | 15
CASSWRDYTEAFF | TGTGCCAGCAGTTGGAGGGATTACACTGAAGCTTTCTTT | TRBJ1-1 | few | TRBV28 | . | 13
CASSLTTVSGNTIYF | TGTGCCAGCTCACTCACCACGGTCTCTGGAAACACCATATATTTT | TRBJ1-3 | . | TRBV18 | . | 15
CASSGLGRDPNEQFF | TGTGCCAGCAGCGGACTGGGCAGGGACCCCAATGAGCAGTTCTTC | TRBJ2-1 | . | TRBV9 | . | 15
CASSWDRVEQFF | TGTGCCAGCAGCTGGGACAGGGTGGAGCAGTTCTTC | TRBJ2-1 | once | TRBV5-6 | TRBD1 | 12
CASDTGDYGYTF | TGTGCCAGCGATACCGGGGACTATGGCTACACCTTC | TRBJ1-2 | . | TRBV2 | . | 12
CASSYGRTVNTGELFF | TGTGCCAGCAGTTACGGTCGGACAGTCAACACCGGGGAGCTGTTTTTT | TRBJ2-2 | . | TRBV6-6 | . | 16
CASSTGFEQFF | TGTGCCAGCAGTACAGGGTTTGAGCAGTTCTTC | TRBJ2-1 | . | TRBV5-4 | . | 11
CASSLRPGERWQPQHF | TGTGCCAGCAGCTTGCGTCCAGGGGAAAGATGGCAGCCCCAGCATTTT | TRBJ1-5 | . | TRBV5-5 | . | 16
CASSSVLPLYGYTF | TGTGCCAGCAGTTCCGTCCTACCCCTTTATGGCTACACCTTC | TRBJ1-2 | . | TRBV7-8 | . | 14
CASSRGRGTGELFF | TGTGCCAGCAGCCGTGGGCGCGGCACCGGGGAGCTGTTTTTT | TRBJ2-2 | . | TRBV13 | . | 14
CSGKRGALRYSAQHF | TGCAGCGGGAAGCGGGGGGCGTTGAGGTATTCAGCCCAGCATTTT | TRBJ1-5 | . | TRBV29-1 | . | 15
CASSSSGVPYNEQFF | TGTGCCAGCAGCTCTAGCGGGGTCCCTTACAATGAGCAGTTCTTC | TRBJ2-1 | once | TRBV7-6 | TRBD2 | 15
CASSLAQWLAGGSRETQYF | TGTGCCAGCAGCTTAGCGCAATGGCTAGCGGGGGGTTCACGGGAGACCCAGTACTTC | TRBJ2-5 | . | TRBV7-9 | TRBD2 | 19
CASSIAGYSPYEQYF | TGTGCCAGTAGTATTGCCGGTTACTCACCCTACGAGCAGTACTTC | TRBJ2-7 | . | TRBV19 | . | 15
CASSDLIGSLDTEAFF | TGTGCCAGCAGTGACTTAATAGGGTCCCTGGACACTGAAGCTTTCTTT | TRBJ1-1 | . | TRBV28 | . | 16
CASTMEGGRGEQYF | TGTGCCAGCACTATGGAGGGGGGTAGGGGCGAGCAGTACTTC | TRBJ2-7 | . | TRBV7-6 | . | 14
CASSLLSSQNTEAFF | TGTGCCAGCAGTTTATTGTCGAGTCAGAACACTGAAGCTTTCTTT | TRBJ1-1 | . | TRBV27 | . | 15
CASSQERGYPTNTGELFF | TGTGCCAGCAGCCAAGAAAGGGGGTATCCCACGAACACCGGGGAGCTGTTTTTT | TRBJ2-2 | . | TRBV4-2 | . | 18
CASSVLAVDTQYF | TGTGCCAGCAGTGTGTTAGCGGTAGATACGCAGTATTTT | TRBJ2-3 | . | TRBV6-1 | . | 13
CAGRDRDTGELFF | TGTGCCGGCCGGGACAGGGATACCGGGGAGCTGTTTTTT | TRBJ2-2 | . | TRBV2 | TRBD1 | 13
CASSYSRVGTEAFF | TGTGCCAGCAGTTATTCGAGGGTGGGCACTGAAGCTTTCTTT | TRBJ1-1 | . | TRBV6-6 | . | 14
CASKDPLDEQFF | TGTGCCAGCAAGGATCCGCTCGATGAGCAGTTCTTC | TRBJ2-1 | . | TRBV2 | . | 12
CASSLEPPAFAYNEQFF | TGTGCCAGCAGCTTAGAACCCCCAGCCTTCGCCTACAATGAGCAGTTCTTC | TRBJ2-1 | . | TRBV7-2 | . | 17
CASSVVLPGSNYGYTF | TGTGCCAGCAGCGTAGTCTTACCGGGATCTAACTATGGCTACACCTTC | TRBJ1-2 | . | TRBV9 | . | 16
CASSPSRGGGVGETQYF | TGTGCCAGCAGCCCCTCCAGGGGCGGGGGGGTTGGAGAGACCCAGTACTTC | TRBJ2-5 | . | TRBV9 | TRBD2 | 17
CASSEEGGTGYNEQFF | TGTGCCAGCAGTGAGGAGGGCGGGACGGGTTACAATGAGCAGTTCTTC | TRBJ2-1 | . | TRBV2 | . | 16
CASSLGTGNTEAFF | TGTGCCAGCAGTCTCGGGACGGGGAACACTGAAGCTTTCTTT | TRBJ1-1 | . | TRBV6-5 | . | 14
CASTPDTAGETQYF | TGTGCCAGCACCCCGGATACTGCAGGAGAGACCCAGTACTTC | TRBJ2-5 | . | TRBV7-9 | . | 14
CASSAQGEVSSYEQYF | TGTGCCAGCAGCGCCCAGGGAGAGGTATCCTCCTACGAGCAGTACTTC | TRBJ2-7 | . | TRBV7-2 | . | 16